The 5 T cell receptor beta chains in this list originate from one sample, sequenced in a study of T cell therapy after organ transplantation. TCRdb keeps only in-frame clones here, not all; method: immunoSEQ multiplex PCR. The sample carries nearly 20,000 clones, around 80% recorded once. Sample time point: 4-8 weeks after completion of therapy. No antigen is known for these receptors. Sequences were derived from CD8+ T cells from blood, sampled after autologous CMV-specific T cell therapy. The source of these receptors is a human patient who had received a solid organ transplant and had CMV disease. Some of the T cells may derive from the graft donor.

This sequence joins TRBV6-6 and TRBJ1-1; D not resolved. The V end lost 4 bases, the J end lost 0 bases, and 12 bases lay between the germline ends. In germline, CDR1 is MNHNY, CDR2 SVGAGI (reference sequence). CDR3 length equals 15 residues. In DNA form, the CDR3 reads TGTGCCAGCAGTTTGATGCTGAACATGAACACTGAAGCTTTCTTT. As protein: CASSLMLNMNTEAFF.

The V and J genes are TRBV25-1 and TRBJ1-1; D is possibly TRBD1 (5 bases). The germline gives CDR1 MGHDK, CDR2 SYGVNS. The CDR3 length is 13 residues. The V end was cut by 3 bases, the J end by 3 bases, with 8 bases between. CDR3 region: CASSERGYTEAFF. The CDR3 DNA sequence: TGTGCCAGCAGTGAGCGGGGCTACACTGAAGCTTTCTTT. Looking up the rest from reference TRBV25-1 and TRBJ1-1 gives the full variable domain: EADIYQTPRYLVIGTGKKITLECSQTMGHDKMYWYQQDPGMELHLIHYSYGVNSTEKGDLSSESTVSRIRTEHFPLTLESARPSHTSQYLCASSERGYTEAFFGQGTRLTVV.

The chain uses TRBV2 and TRBJ2-1; TRBD2 agrees at 8 bases. After removal of 7 bases from V and 0 bases from J, the junction contained 5 bases not matched to a gene. The CDR3 spans 15 residues. The germline V gene encodes CDR1 SNHLY and CDR2 FYNNEI. CDR3 in amino acids: CASIRSGSSYNEQFF. CDR3 coding DNA: TGTGCCAGCATAAGGAGCGGGAGCTCCTACAATGAGCAGTTCTTC.

The chain combines TRBV27 with TRBJ1-5, with TRBD1 matching over 10 bases. Trimming removed 6 bases from V and 7 bases from J; junction bases left unmatched: 12. Germline CDR1 and CDR2: MNHEY and SMNVEV (reference sequence). This CDR3 contains 16 residues. This chain's CDR3 is CASSPGRTGGGQPQHF. The CDR3 nucleotides are TGTGCCAGCAGCCCAGGCCGGACAGGGGGAGGACAGCCCCAGCATTTT.

The CDR3 sequence is CASSITRVPYNSPLHF. In nucleotides, the CDR3 is TGTGCCAGCAGCATAACTCGAGTTCCCTATAATTCACCCCTCCACTTT. This chain connects TRBV5-5 to TRBJ1-6, with D uncertain. The CDR3 loop spans 16 amino acids. Trimming shortened V by 4 bases and J by 2 bases, and 13 bases separated the two germline ends. The germline V gene encodes CDR1 SGHKS and CDR2 YYEKEE (reference sequence).